Presented here are 26 T cell receptor beta chains from one specimen sequenced in a study of regulatory T cells in long-lasting Graves disease. Time point noted: newly diagnosed GD, antithyroid drugs for less than 3 months. There was RNA extracted from PBMCs, and the TCR library was made from it. Arm-PCR of CDR3 regions and iRepertoire HTBI primers were the basis on which TCR beta libraries were built. Each CDR3 protein gets one entry after TCRdb re-called the multiplex PCR reads with MiXCR. The sample shows 530,000 or so distinct CDR3 sequences, 13% of them seen only once. These data were also reused for a study on T cells in Graves' hyperthyroidism and ophthalmopathy.

This material consisted of peripheral blood mononuclear cells (PBMCs), taken at new diagnosis, from a patient treated with antithyroid drugs. Receptors originate from a man aged 25 to 40 with Graves disease.

Many counts were recorded for this clonotype. The rearrangement uses TRBV20-1 and TRBJ2-7; tentative D call: TRBD1 (5 bases). Trimming removed 7 bases at V and 0 bases at J, with 13 bases between. CDR3 length equals 13 residues. Germline CDR1 reads DFQATT; CDR2 reads SNEGSKA (reference sequence). CDR3 region: CSVTEWSSYEQYF. As DNA, the CDR3 is TGCAGTGTGACAGAGTGGAGCTCCTACGAGCAGTACTTC.

This clonotype was found many times. This chain connects TRBV28 to TRBJ2-7; 7 nucleotides line up with TRBD1. Germline CDR1 MDHEN, CDR2 SYDVKM. This CDR3 contains 17 residues. V was pared by 4 bases and J by 7 bases, with 19 bases of the junction left unmatched. The CDR3 DNA sequence: TGTGCCAGCAGTTACCTGACAGGGACCTCCGCTTCGGGGGAGCAGTACTTC. It codes for CASSYLTGTSASGEQYF. The variable domain in full, completed from reference TRBV28 and TRBJ2-7, reads DVKVTQSSRYLVKRTGEKVFLECVQDMDHENMFWYRQDPGLGLRLIYFSYDVKMKEKGDIPEGYSVSREKKERFSLILESASTNQTSMYLCASSYLTGTSASGEQYFGPGTRLTVT.

About this clonotype: A much larger clone lies one base from this, so it may be a read error. The CDR3 does not end in the conserved phenylalanine or tryptophan, so this is likely a read error. The J gene is TRBJ2-7, the V gene TRBV20-1; 7 nucleotides align to TRBD1. The germline CDR1 and CDR2 sequences are DFQATT and SNEGSKA (reference sequence). Trimming removed 1 base from V and 3 bases from J; junction bases left unmatched: 3. This CDR3 is 13 amino acids long. CDR3 region: CSARGQGVYEQYI. DNA for the CDR3: TGCAGTGCTAGAGGACAGGGAGTCTACGAGCAGTACATC.

This clonotype has a handful of counts. The V gene is TRBV19, the J gene TRBJ1-6; possible D gene TRBD1, 5 bases. Germline V gene lookup returns CDR1 LNHDA and CDR2 SQIVND (reference sequence). The CDR3 extends over 14 amino acids. Trimming cost V 7 bases and J 7 bases, with 14 bases left between them. DNA of the CDR3: TGTGCCAGTAAAGTAACGGGGGACAATTCACCCCTCCACTTT. Encoded protein: CASKVTGDNSPLHF.

There are many counts of this clonotype. The V call is TRBV10-1, the J call TRBJ2-2; TRBD2 matches 10 bases. V lost 6 bases and J lost 6; bases outside the gene matches: 7. The CDR3 is 15 residues long. Germline values: CDR1 WNHNN, CDR2 SYGVQD (reference sequence). CDR3 DNA: TGCGCCAGCAGCCGAACCGGGACTAGCGCCGGGGAGCTGTTTTTT. Protein product: CASSRTGTSAGELFF.

This clonotype was observed many times. The chain links TRBV20-1 to TRBJ2-1; 13 nucleotides align to TRBD2. The V gene's germline CDR1 is DFQATT and CDR2 SNEGSKA (reference sequence). Trimming took 6 bases from V and 4 from J; bases not matched to a gene: 9. This CDR3 is 16 amino acids long. In nucleotides, the CDR3 is TGCAGTGCACGCTCAAGGACTAGCGGGAGATACAATGAGCAGTTCTTC. Protein sequence: CSARSRTSGRYNEQFF.

This sequence joins TRBV7-6 and TRBJ2-2; TRBD2 aligns across 13 bases. The CDR3 extends over 18 amino acids. Germline V gene data show CDR1 as SGHVS and CDR2 as FNYEAQ. V lost 4 bases to trimming and J lost 5 bases; unmatched junction nucleotides: 10. CDR3 in amino acids: CASSSGLAGASWTGELFF. The DNA of the CDR3 is TGTGCCAGCAGCTCCGGACTAGCGGGAGCCTCCTGGACCGGGGAGCTGTTTTTT.

This clonotype was counted many times. This chain connects TRBV5-5 to TRBJ2-7, with 10 bases that match TRBD1. The ends lost 3 bases at V and 3 bases at J; junction bases unmatched: 0. Germline V gene lookup returns CDR1 SGHKS and CDR2 YYEKEE (reference sequence). The CDR3 length is 13 residues. The CDR3 coding sequence is TGTGCCAGCAGCTGGGACAGGGGCTACGAGCAGTACTTC. Translation: CASSWDRGYEQYF.

This clonotype turned up a few times. This sequence joins TRBV20-1 and TRBJ2-4; 15 positions match TRBD2. The J segment lost 7 bases and the V segment lost 0 bases, leaving 4 bases of the junction unmatched. This CDR3 has 16 residues. In germline, CDR1 is DFQATT, CDR2 SNEGSKA (reference sequence). The CDR3 spells CSAREGTSGRTNIQYF. The CDR3 DNA sequence: TGCAGTGCTAGAGAAGGGACTAGCGGGAGGACCAACATTCAGTACTTC.

In its sample, this clonotype was seen a few times. This sequence joins TRBV9 and TRBJ2-5; 12 positions agree with TRBD2. V gave up 0 bases and J gave up 3 bases; unmatched junction bases: 6. Germline V gives CDR1 SGDLS, CDR2 YYNGEE. The CDR3 has 17 amino acids. The DNA of the CDR3 is TGTGCCAGCAGCGTAGGGGGGACTAGCGGGCTCAAAGAGACCCAGTACTTC. Translating gives CASSVGGTSGLKETQYF.

This clonotype has a handful of counts. V usage is TRBV6-1 and J usage is TRBJ1-2; TRBD1 matches at 9 bases. Germline V CDR1 and CDR2: MNHNS, SASEGT. The CDR3 has 16 amino acids. Trimming cost V 6 bases and J 8 bases; bases outside gene matches: 16. As DNA, the CDR3 is TGTGCCAGCAGCCGTCAACCCGGGACAGGGCGAGGAGGCTACACCTTC. Protein product: CASSRQPGTGRGGYTF.

This clonotype has a handful of counts. The rearrangement links TRBV12-5 to TRBJ2-1; TRBD1 matches 9 bases. This CDR3 has 14 amino acids. V lost 5 bases, J lost 6 bases, and 5 bases stayed unmatched. CDR1 is LGHNT and CDR2 is FRNRAP in the germline V gene. This chain's CDR3 is CASGTGGTGNEQFF. The CDR3 nucleotides are TGTGCTAGTGGTACAGGGGGCACAGGCAATGAGCAGTTCTTC. The variable domain in full, with the rest retrieved from reference TRBV12-5 and TRBJ2-1, is DARVTQTPRHKVTEMGQEVTMRCQPILGHNTVFWYRQTMMQGLELLAYFRNRAPLDDSGMPKDRFSAEMPDATLATLKIQPSEPRDSAVYFCASGTGGTGNEQFFGPGTRLTVL.

The sample holds many counts of this clonotype. The CDR3 loop is CASTTANDEKLFF. The CDR3, as DNA: TGTGCCAGCACGACAGCCAACGATGAAAAACTGTTTTTT. The chain employs TRBV12-3 or TRBV12-4 and TRBJ1-4; D may be TRBD1 (5 bases). This CDR3 has 13 amino acids. V was clipped by 7 bases and J by 6 bases, with 12 bases between them.

Concerning this clonotype itself: A read error may be the cause here, since a much bigger clone is one base away. The V and J genes are TRBV6-9 and TRBJ2-2; D may be TRBD2 (5 bases). Germline V gene sequence: CDR1 MNHGY, CDR2 SVAAGI. The CDR3 consists of 16 residues. CDR3 in amino acids: CASSEWARGKSGELFF. The CDR3, as DNA: TGCGCCAGCAGTGAATGGGCTAGAGGGAAATCCGGGGAGCTGTTTTTT.

This chain links TRBV28 with TRBJ1-2; TRBD1 is a possible D gene (5 bases). This CDR3 has 12 amino acids. Germline CDR1 reads MDHEN; CDR2 reads SYDVKM. Trimming cost V 8 bases and J 8 bases, with 15 bases left between them. CDR3 residues: CASGGEGRGYTF. CDR3 in DNA: TGTGCCAGCGGGGGGGAGGGCCGGGGCTACACCTTC.

About this clonotype: This may be a read error: a much more frequent sequence differs by one nucleotide. V is TRBV28 and J is TRBJ2-4; 10 bases agree with TRBD2. V shed 6 bases, J shed 5 bases, and the junction held 10 bases outside the gene matches. Germline V gene lookup returns CDR1 MDHEN and CDR2 SYDVKM. The CDR3 is made up of 16 amino acids. The CDR3 is CASRVGLAEGQNIQYF. The CDR3 DNA sequence: TGTGCCAGCAGGGTTGGACTAGCGGAAGGCCAAAACATTCAGTACTTC.

This clonotype was recorded at least ten times. V and J are TRBV12-3 or TRBV12-4 and TRBJ2-5; D is perhaps TRBD1 (5 bases). The CDR3 covers 14 residues. The V end lost 2 bases, the J end lost 4 bases, and 11 bases lay between the germline ends. This CDR3 is CASSLNLGPETQYF. The CDR3 DNA is TGTGCCAGCAGTTTAAATCTGGGGCCAGAGACCCAGTACTTC.

This clonotype was seen only a few times. A much larger clone differs by one base, so this may be a read error. The V call is TRBV11-2, the J call TRBJ2-1; no definite D call. This CDR3 region has 13 residues. Germline V CDR1 and CDR2: SGHAT, FQNNGV. The CDR3 spells CASSSPALVEQLF. The CDR3 DNA follows: TGTGCCAGCAGCTCACCAGCTCTAGTTGAGCAGCTCTTC. The whole variable domain, filled in from reference TRBV11-2 and TRBJ2-1, reads EAGVAQSPRYKIIEKRQSVAFWCNPISGHATLYWYQQILGQGPKLLIQFQNNGVVDDSQLPKDRFSAERLKGVDSTLKIQPAKLEDSAVYLCASSSPALVEQLFGPGTRLTVL.

Note on this clonotype: Mismatch with germline at one junction end may stem from a read error. This chain uses TRBV6-5 with TRBJ2-5; 10 bases match TRBD1. This CDR3 is built from 16 residues. The germline CDR1 and CDR2 sequences are MNHEY and SVGAGI. CDR3 in amino acids: CDSSWSTGGEEETQYF. CDR3 DNA sequence: TGTGACAGCAGTTGGTCGACAGGGGGCGAGGAAGAGACCCAGTACTTC.

Comment on this clonotype: At one boundary the junction diverges from the germline segment, which might be a read error. In nucleotides, the CDR3 is TGCAGCGTTGAAGATTCAGGTGAGCAGCTCTTC. Its translation is CSVEDSGEQLF. The chain recombines TRBV29-1 with TRBJ2-1; no firm D call. The length of the CDR3 is 11 residues. The germline gives CDR1 SQVTM, CDR2 ANQGSEA.

The J gene is TRBJ1-3, the V gene TRBV2; D is uncertain. V shed 7 bases and J shed 0 bases, with 13 bases lying between them. The CDR3 runs 15 residues. CDR1 SNHLY and CDR2 FYNNEI come from the germline V gene. CDR3 protein: CASTPGETSGNTIYF. CDR3 in DNA: TGTGCCAGCACTCCGGGAGAGACCTCTGGAAACACCATATATTTT.

The rearrangement joins TRBV5-1 to TRBJ2-5; 9 bases align to TRBD2. Per germline, CDR1 SGHRS and CDR2 YFSETQ. The trim removed 4 bases at V and 5 bases at J, leaving 6 bases unmatched. This CDR3 contains 14 residues. Here the CDR3 reads CASSSGGPGETQYF. CDR3 DNA sequence: TGCGCCAGCAGCAGCGGGGGGCCGGGGGAGACCCAGTACTTC.

This clonotype was counted between two and nine times. This rearrangement joins TRBV5-1 to TRBJ2-2, with D unclear. V was cut by 2 bases and J by 4 bases, with 6 bases left in between. The CDR3 runs to 13 residues. Germline values: CDR1 SGHRS, CDR2 YFSETQ. The CDR3 spells CASSFDSTGELFF. CDR3 DNA sequence: TGCGCCAGCAGCTTTGACTCCACCGGGGAGCTGTTTTTT.

This clonotype was seen repeatedly, ten times or more. V gene TRBV11-3 combines with J gene TRBJ2-1; no clear D gene. The germline V gene has CDR1 SGHNT and CDR2 YENEEA. V shed 0 bases and J shed 6 bases, with 6 bases lying between them. The CDR3 runs 13 residues. CDR3 in DNA: TGTGCCAGCAGCTTAGAGCAAGGCAATGAGCAGTTCTTC. This sequence encodes CASSLEQGNEQFF.

The chain carries TRBV29-1 and TRBJ1-2; D unclear. This CDR3 has 12 amino acids. Trimming took 8 bases from V and 8 from J, leaving 18 bases between them. In germline, CDR1 is SQVTM, CDR2 ANQGSEA. The chain's CDR3 is CSTWEGSDGYTF. CDR3 in DNA: TGCAGCACATGGGAGGGATCGGACGGCTACACCTTC.

This clonotype appeared many times. The rearrangement joins TRBV4-1 to TRBJ1-2, with a possible D match to TRBD1 (6 bases). Germline-derived CDR1 and CDR2 are MGHRA and YSYEKL. V lost 1 base and J 7 bases, leaving 19 bases between the germline ends. This CDR3 is 16 amino acids long. CDR3 sequence reads: CASSQGGGQRGTGYTF. The CDR3 DNA sequence: TGCGCCAGCAGCCAAGGTGGGGGGCAGCGAGGGACTGGCTACACCTTC.